This T cell receptor (beta chain) is from a study of OX40 agonist ivuxolimab in advanced cancers. Whole-study results and caveats: Averaged across samples, CD8+ T cells carried more expanded clones than CD4+ did.

Note on this clone: Its antigen is unknown.

CDR1 MRHNA and CDR2 SNTAGT come from the germline V gene. The CDR3 is 19 amino acids. Trimming removed 0 bases from V and 0 bases from J, with 18 bases in between. Using immunoSEQ multiplex PCR, the repertoire was profiled, and TCRdb retains in-frame clones only, with some absent. The sample includes tens of thousands of clones, approximately 91% of them seen just once. The rearrangement uses TRBV6-4 and TRBJ2-1; tentatively, D is TRBD1 (5 bases). This specimen was CD4+ or CD8+ T cells sorted from blood, taken in a trial of the OX40 agonist ivuxolimab. The TCR comes from an adult with an advanced solid tumor such as melanoma, head and neck, liver or kidney cancer. In DNA, the CDR3 is TGTGCCAGCAGTGACTCCCCTAAAGGGGCGCTGAGCTCCTACAATGAGCAGTTCTTC. Its translation is CASSDSPKGALSSYNEQFF.